This T cell receptor (beta chain) was sequenced in a study of regulatory T cells in long-lasting Graves disease. Time point defined: newly diagnosed GD, antithyroid drugs for less than 3 months. Preparation of the TCR library used RNA extracted from PBMCs. V shed 6 bases and J 1 base; nucleotides not matched to a gene: 3. Per the germline V gene, CDR1 is MDHEN and CDR2 is SYDVKM. The CDR3 covers 14 residues. Study-wide points: Compared with new cases, persistent Graves' patients showed reduced TCR diversity. TRBV28, TRBJ1-2 and TRBJ2-5 were favored in persistent disease.

Comment on this clonotype: Its antigen is as yet unknown.

TCR beta libraries were built with iRepertoire HTBI primers and Arm-PCR of CDR3 regions. Via MiXCR, TCRdb re-called the multiplex PCR reads, giving one row per CDR3 protein. The sample has around 400,000 distinct CDR3 sequences; roughly a sixth are singletons. The sample was peripheral blood mononuclear cells (PBMCs), taken at new diagnosis, from a patient treated with antithyroid drugs. The source of this sequence is a female donor with Graves disease. The rearrangement joins TRBV28 to TRBJ1-1; TRBD1 matches at 9 bases. CDR3 amino acids: CASRGTGRNTEAFF. The CDR3 DNA reads TGTGCCAGCAGGGGGACAGGGAGGAACACTGAAGCTTTCTTT.